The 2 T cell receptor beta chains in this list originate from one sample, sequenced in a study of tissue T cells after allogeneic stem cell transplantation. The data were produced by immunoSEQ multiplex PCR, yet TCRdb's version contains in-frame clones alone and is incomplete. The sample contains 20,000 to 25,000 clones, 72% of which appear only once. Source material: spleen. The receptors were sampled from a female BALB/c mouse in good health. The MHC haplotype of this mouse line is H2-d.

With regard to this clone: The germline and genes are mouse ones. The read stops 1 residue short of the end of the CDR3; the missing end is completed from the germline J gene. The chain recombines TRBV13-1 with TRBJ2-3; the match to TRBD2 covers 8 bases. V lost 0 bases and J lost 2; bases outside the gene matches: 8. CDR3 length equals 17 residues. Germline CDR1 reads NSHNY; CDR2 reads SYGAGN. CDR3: CASSDAKGGRVAETLYF. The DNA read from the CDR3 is TGTGCCAGCAGTGATGCAAAGGGGGGGCGCGTTGCAGAAACGCTGTAT.

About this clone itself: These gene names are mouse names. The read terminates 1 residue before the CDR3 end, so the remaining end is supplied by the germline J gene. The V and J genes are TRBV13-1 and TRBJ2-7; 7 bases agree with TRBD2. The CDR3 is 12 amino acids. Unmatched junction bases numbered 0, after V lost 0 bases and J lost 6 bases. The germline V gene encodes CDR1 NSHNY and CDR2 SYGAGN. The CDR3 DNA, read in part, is TGTGCCAGCAGTGATGACTGGGGTGAACAGTAC. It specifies CASSDDWGEQY. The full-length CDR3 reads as CASSDDWGEQYF.